The T cell receptor (beta chain) described here comes from a study of cytomegalovirus exposure and HLA in healthy donors. Overall study: Clustering assigned 81% of the roughly 400 genotyped donors to the Caucasian-associated ancestry cluster.

General observations from the study: Owing to their indistinguishability, certain V segments, notably TRBV6-2 and TRBV6-3, were excluded. The Asian-associated ancestry cluster reportedly had fewer N-insertions than the approximately 610-donor mean in a later analysis.

Concerning this clone itself: The antigen remains unidentified. An end of the junction does not agree with germline; a read error may underlie this.

Per the germline V gene, CDR1 is SEHNR and CDR2 is FQNEAQ (reference sequence). The CDR3 contains 15 residues. The PCR employed 60 Vbeta primers together with 13 Jbeta primers. The table came from immunoSEQ multiplex PCR; TCRdb's copy has only in-frame clones and leaves some out. The sample shows roughly 220,000 clones, and 0.95% to 1.3% sits with its ten largest clones. The chain recombines TRBV7-9 with TRBJ1-3; 9 nucleotides line up with TRBD1. The sample comprised PBMCs. The origin of this receptor is a girl under 10 years old in good health and CMV-seropositive. This CDR3 reads CASRPDRGSGDTIYF. Written as DNA, the CDR3 is TGTGCCAGCAGACCGGACAGGGGCAGTGGAGACACCATATATTTT.